This entry describes one T cell receptor (beta chain). What this receptor recognizes is not known. No quality values exist for individual bases; no much larger clone is one base distant. The germline V gene (reference sequence) yields MNHNY for CDR1 and SVGAGI for CDR2. The CDR3 numbers 14 residues from cysteine through phenylalanine. The sequence is cut down to CDR3 DNA, 42 bases in frame from base 1. Trimming costs V 7 bases and J 5 bases, and their ends lie 18 bases apart. The protocol used for the library was the immunoSEQ multiplex PCR assay. Alongside multiparametric flow cytometry, deep sequencing of rearranged TCR beta loci was used to profile the T cell repertoires. Drawn from immuneACCESS, this table holds only the in-frame rearrangements with V and J called that TCRdb kept. Clones are partly lost; checked studies trace under half to an unresolved V gene and leave the rest unexplained. The sample table lists around 55,000 clones, about 81% of them with a count of one. Around 2% of the sample rests with the top ten.

This specimen belongs to a study of lymphopenia after photon versus proton radiotherapy (dated by TCRdb to between 2018 and 2021). Background on the whole study: The study compared the immunological effects of photon versus proton radiation therapy in patients with gastrointestinal tumors who developed high-grade lymphopenia. The goal of the study was to describe how the two radiation modalities differ in their effects on the immune system. A cohort of some 21 patients with gastrointestinal tumors who received either photon or proton therapy and subsequently developed lymphopenia was included.

Results and caveats for the whole study, not just this receptor: The survival association was examined only in patients who died, and the authors described better survival with proton therapy as a possibility, not as a demonstrated result. Proton-treated patients stayed relatively stable during treatment, while photon-treated patients lost naive T cells and TCR diversity and gained effector/memory populations. Once the lymphocyte count had reached its nadir, the repertoires of photon-treated patients showed oligoclonal expansion, particularly of CD8+ Temra cells, and this expansion drove the decline in diversity. Across the cohort, among patients who died, a greater drop in TCR diversity after the nadir was inversely correlated with overall survival time.

Recombination connected TRBV6-6 to TRBJ2-7; a tentative D match to TRBD2 spans 5 bases. The receptor was isolated from a man in his 60s with pancreatic cancer. Sample: peripheral blood, taken from a patient treated with proton-based radiotherapy. The CDR3: CASTNEGKIDEQYF. In nucleotide form, the sequence is TGTGCCAGCACCAACGAGGGAAAGATAGACGAGCAGTACTTC.